The clone carrying this T cell receptor beta chain occurred a few times. This specimen comes from a study of post-analysis software for immune sequencing data. Carried by the TCR beta cDNA libraries were unique molecular identifiers. MiXCR was run by TCRdb on the PCR reads, yielding one entry per CDR3 protein. The sample carries 600,000 to 700,000 distinct CDR3 sequences, 55% to 60% recorded once. The sequencing input was blood. The clonotype comes from a girl aged 2-10 years with multiple sclerosis.

The CDR3 nucleotides are TGCAGTGCTAGTTCGACTAGGGTCGGTGAGCAGTACTTC. Translation: CSASSTRVGEQYF. The J gene is TRBJ2-7, the V gene TRBV20-1; TRBD2 is a possible D gene (6 bases). Trimming pared 3 bases from V and 7 bases from J, leaving 16 bases between. CDR1 and CDR2 (germline): DFQATT, SNEGSKA (reference sequence). This CDR3 spans 13 amino acids.